The source of this T cell receptor (beta chain) is a study of T cell responses to AZD1222 COVID-19 vaccine. General study findings and limits: At 160-218 and 743-854, vaccine-associated CD4 TCRs were dominant, and they spanned spike.

Details on this clone: Its antigen is not known.

This CDR3 contains 18 residues. Trimming at V came to 8 bases and at J to 4 bases, leaving 18 bases not matched to a gene. The germline gives CDR1 SGHDN, CDR2 FVKESK. This table comes from immunoSEQ multiplex PCR, and its TCRdb copy is limited to in-frame clones, with some not included. The sample yields 170,000 or so clones, approximately 90% seen once. This sequence joins TRBV14 and TRBJ2-5, with 11 positions matching TRBD2. This clonotype was obtained from an adult in good health. The sample was peripheral blood, taken on day 0 of AZD1222 vaccination. The CDR3 bases are TGTGCCAGCGGGGGGGTTAGCGGGAGGGCCCCGGCTCCAGAGACCCAGTACTTC. Protein: CASGGVSGRAPAPETQYF.